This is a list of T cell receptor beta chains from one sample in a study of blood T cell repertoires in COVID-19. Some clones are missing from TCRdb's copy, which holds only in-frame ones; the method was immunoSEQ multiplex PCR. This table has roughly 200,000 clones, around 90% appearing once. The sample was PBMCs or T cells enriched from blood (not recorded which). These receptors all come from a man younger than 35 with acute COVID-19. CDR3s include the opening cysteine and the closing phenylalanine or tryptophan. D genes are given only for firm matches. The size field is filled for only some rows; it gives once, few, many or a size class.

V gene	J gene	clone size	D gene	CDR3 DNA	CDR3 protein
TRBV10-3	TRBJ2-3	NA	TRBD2	TGTGCCATCAGTGAGCCCAAGCGGGGGGACACAGATACGCAGTATTTT	CAISEPKRGDTDTQYF
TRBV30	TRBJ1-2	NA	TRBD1	TGTGCCTGGAGTGTCAGGGGGGTTAATGGCTACACCTTC	CAWSVRGVNGYTF
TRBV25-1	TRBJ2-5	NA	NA	TGTGCCAGCAGTGATCGAACCAGGACTACAAAAGAGACCCAGTACTTC	CASSDRTRTTKETQYF
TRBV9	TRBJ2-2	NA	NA	TGTGCCAGCAGCTACGAAGGACTTTACGGGGAGCTGTTTTTT	CASSYEGLYGELFF
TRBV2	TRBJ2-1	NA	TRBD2	TGTGCCAGCAGATCCCAGCGGGAGGCTAATGAGCAGTTCTTC	CASRSQREANEQFF
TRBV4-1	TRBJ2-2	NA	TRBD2	TGCGCCAGCAGCAGGGGACTAGCTGGCGGGGAGCTGTTTTTT	CASSRGLAGGELFF
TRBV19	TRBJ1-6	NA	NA	TGTGCCAGTCATAGTCGTCAGGGCTCAACGTCACCCCTCCACTTT	CASHSRQGSTSPLHF
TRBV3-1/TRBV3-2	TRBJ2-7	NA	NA	TGTGCCAGCAGCCATTCCGGGACAACGAGGGGTAAGGTCCAGCAGTACTTC	CASSHSGTTRGKVQQYF
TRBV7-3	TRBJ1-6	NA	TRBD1	TGTGCCAGCAGCTCCGGACCGGGACAGGGGGGCTCACCCCTCCACTTT	CASSSGPGQGGSPLHF
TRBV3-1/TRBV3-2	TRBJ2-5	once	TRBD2	TGTGCCACCTCCGGGACTAGCGGGAGTGGCGGCCAAGAGACCCAGTACTTC	CATSGTSGSGGQETQYF
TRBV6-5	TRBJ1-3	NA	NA	TGTGCCAGCAGTTACGACGGGGGATTCTCTGGAAACACCATATATTTT	CASSYDGGFSGNTIYF
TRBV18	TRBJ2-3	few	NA	TGTGCCAGCTCACCGATGGTCAGGGGTACGGGCACAGATACGCAGTATTTT	CASSPMVRGTGTDTQYF
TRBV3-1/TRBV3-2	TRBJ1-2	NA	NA	TGTGCCAGCAGCCTAGCAGCTAACTATGGCTACACCTTC	CASSLAANYGYTF
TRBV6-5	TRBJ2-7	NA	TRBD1	TGTGCCAGCAGTTATGGGACAGTGGGGTACGAGCAGTACTTC	CASSYGTVGYEQYF
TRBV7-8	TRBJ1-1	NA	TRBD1	TGTGCCAGCAGCTTAGGGCGACAGGGGTGGACTGAAGCTTTCTTT	CASSLGRQGWTEAFF
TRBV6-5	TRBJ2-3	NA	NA	TGTGCCAGCAGTCCGAGGCGGAGTAGCACAGATACGCAGTATTTT	CASSPRRSSTDTQYF
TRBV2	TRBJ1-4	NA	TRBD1	TGTGCCAGCGTACAGGGGTCAACTAATGAAAAACTGTTTTTT	CASVQGSTNEKLFF
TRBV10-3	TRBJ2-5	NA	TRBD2	TGTGCCATCAGTGAGTCGCGACTAGCGGGAGTAGGGGTGGAGACCCAGTACTTC	CAISESRLAGVGVETQYF
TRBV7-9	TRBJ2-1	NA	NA	TGTGCCAGCAGCTTAGGGGCAGACTACAATGAGCAGTTCTTC	CASSLGADYNEQFF
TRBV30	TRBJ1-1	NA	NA	TGTGCCTGGAGTGTAAACCGGGAAGCTTTCTTT	CAWSVNREAFF
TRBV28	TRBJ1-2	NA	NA	TGTGCCAGCAGTTTAGGGCAGGGTAACTATGGCTACACCTTC	CASSLGQGNYGYTF
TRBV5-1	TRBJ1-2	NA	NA	TGCGCCAGCAGTCCTACGACAGGCGGTTATGGCTACACCTTC	CASSPTTGGYGYTF
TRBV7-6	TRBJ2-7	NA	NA	TGTGCCAGCAGTCCCACTACGGGTAGCTCCTACGAGCAGTACTTC	CASSPTTGSSYEQYF
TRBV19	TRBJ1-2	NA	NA	TGTGCCAGTAGTATTAGACCCCCCTCGGGCGCAGGGAAGTGGAACTACACCTTC	CASSIRPPSGAGKWNYTF
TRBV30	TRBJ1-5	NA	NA	TGTGCCTGGAGTACCACAGGGACCCCTCGCAATCAGCCCCAGCATTTT	CAWSTTGTPRNQPQHF
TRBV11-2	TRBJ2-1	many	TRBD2	TGTGCCAGCAGCTTACGGTGGGCAGGGGCTAGCGGGATGCGCAATGAGCAGTTCTTC	CASSLRWAGASGMRNEQFF
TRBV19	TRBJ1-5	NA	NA	TGTGCCAGTAGTTTCGGTATTGGCAATCAGCCCCAGCATTTT	CASSFGIGNQPQHF
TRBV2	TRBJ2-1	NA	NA	TGTGCCAGCAGGGTCGGTAATGAGCAGTTCTTC	CASRVGNEQFF
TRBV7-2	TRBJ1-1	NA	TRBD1	TGTGCCAGCAGCCCTGGGACAGGGACTCCTGAAGCTTTCTTT	CASSPGTGTPEAFF
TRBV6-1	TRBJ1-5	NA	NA	TGTGCCAGCAGTGAAGCGAGGCCACCAAGCGACTATCAGCCCCAGCATTTT	CASSEARPPSDYQPQHF
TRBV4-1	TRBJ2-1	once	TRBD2	TGCGCCAGCAGCCAAGGCCCCGCTAGCGGGTCCTACAATGAGCAGTTCTTC	CASSQGPASGSYNEQFF
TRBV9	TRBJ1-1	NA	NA	TGTGCCAGCAGCCTAGGACGGGTGAACACTGAAGCTTTCTTT	CASSLGRVNTEAFF
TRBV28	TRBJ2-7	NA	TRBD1	TGTGCCAGCAGTTCCTCCGGGACAGGCTCCTACGAGCAGTACTTC	CASSSSGTGSYEQYF
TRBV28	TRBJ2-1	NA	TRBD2	TGTGCCAGCAGTTCTCCTATTAGCGGGGGTAAACACAATGAGCAGTTCTTC	CASSSPISGGKHNEQFF
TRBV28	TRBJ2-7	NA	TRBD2	TGTGCCAGCAGTTTAACTAGCGGCTCCTACGAGCAGTACTTC	CASSLTSGSYEQYF